This is a list of T cell receptor beta chains from one sample in a study of cytomegalovirus exposure and HLA in healthy donors. Sequenced by immunoSEQ multiplex PCR; TCRdb stores in-frame clones only, minus some. The profile shows some 90,000 clones, roughly 87% of them singletons. Sequencing used PBMCs. The receptor set was obtained from a man younger than 35 in good health and CMV-seropositive. CDR3s include the opening cysteine and the closing phenylalanine or tryptophan. Fields, in order: CDR3 protein, CDR3 DNA, clone size, V gene, J gene, D gene. D genes are given only for firm matches. The size field is filled for only some rows; it gives once, few, many or a size class.

CDR3aa: CASSFGPYEQYF; CDR3nt: TGTGCCAGCAGCTTTGGGCCGTACGAGCAGTACTTC; abundance: NA; v_gene: TRBV7-2; j_gene: TRBJ2-7; d_gene: NA
CDR3aa: CASSVRGSNTEAFF; CDR3nt: TGCGCCAGCAGCGTCCGGGGTTCCAACACTGAAGCTTTCTTT; abundance: NA; v_gene: TRBV4-1; j_gene: TRBJ1-1; d_gene: NA
CDR3aa: CSVEKSRVLANEQFF; CDR3nt: TGCAGCGTTGAGAAAAGCAGGGTCCTGGCCAATGAGCAGTTCTTC; abundance: once; v_gene: TRBV29-1; j_gene: TRBJ2-1; d_gene: NA
CDR3aa: CASSRQGGDEQYF; CDR3nt: TGTGCCAGTAGCCGACAGGGTGGCGACGAGCAGTACTTC; abundance: few; v_gene: TRBV19; j_gene: TRBJ2-7; d_gene: TRBD1
CDR3aa: CASSRLGTDTQYF; CDR3nt: TGTGCCAGCAGCCGACTTGGCACAGATACGCAGTATTTT; abundance: once; v_gene: TRBV14; j_gene: TRBJ2-3; d_gene: NA
CDR3aa: CASSPEGLAGPRSYEQYF; CDR3nt: TGTGCCAGCTCACCAGAGGGACTAGCGGGGCCACGCTCCTACGAGCAGTACTTC; abundance: NA; v_gene: TRBV18; j_gene: TRBJ2-7; d_gene: TRBD2
CDR3aa: CASSLVGLGIGETQYF; CDR3nt: TGCGCCAGCAGCTTGGTGGGACTAGGCATTGGAGAGACCCAGTACTTC; abundance: once; v_gene: TRBV5-1; j_gene: TRBJ2-5; d_gene: TRBD2
CDR3aa: CASSLVSQLNEQFF; CDR3nt: TGTGCCAGCAGCTTAGTTTCACAGCTTAATGAGCAGTTCTTC; abundance: NA; v_gene: TRBV7-9; j_gene: TRBJ2-1; d_gene: NA
CDR3aa: CAISGGQGITEAFF; CDR3nt: TGTGCCATCAGTGGAGGACAGGGTATAACTGAAGCTTTCTTT; abundance: NA; v_gene: TRBV10-3; j_gene: TRBJ1-1; d_gene: TRBD1
CDR3aa: CASSQGLTSKNIQYF; CDR3nt: TGCGCCAGCAGCCAAGGTCTTACATCCAAAAACATTCAGTACTTC; abundance: NA; v_gene: TRBV4-3; j_gene: TRBJ2-4; d_gene: NA
CDR3aa: CASLGVPYNEQFF; CDR3nt: TGTGCCAGTCTAGGGGTCCCCTACAATGAGCAGTTCTTC; abundance: NA; v_gene: TRBV5-6; j_gene: TRBJ2-1; d_gene: NA
CDR3aa: CASTRAGGGYEQYF; CDR3nt: TGTGCCAGCACTCGGGCGGGGGGAGGGTACGAGCAGTACTTC; abundance: NA; v_gene: TRBV28; j_gene: TRBJ2-7; d_gene: TRBD2
CDR3aa: CASIPGSGGSQETQYF; CDR3nt: TGTGCCAGCATCCCAGGGAGCGGGGGATCTCAAGAGACCCAGTACTTC; abundance: NA; v_gene: TRBV7-9; j_gene: TRBJ2-5; d_gene: TRBD2
CDR3aa: CASRTSELSYEQYF; CDR3nt: TGTGCCAGCAGAACTAGCGAGCTGTCCTACGAGCAGTACTTC; abundance: once; v_gene: TRBV6-1; j_gene: TRBJ2-7; d_gene: TRBD2
CDR3aa: CASSPTLNTGELFF; CDR3nt: TGTGCCAGCTCACCGACTTTGAACACCGGGGAGCTGTTTTTT; abundance: NA; v_gene: TRBV18; j_gene: TRBJ2-2; d_gene: NA
CDR3aa: CASSLARGLAAYEQYF; CDR3nt: TGTGCCAGCAGCTTAGCCCGCGGACTAGCAGCCTACGAGCAGTACTTC; abundance: NA; v_gene: TRBV7-2; j_gene: TRBJ2-7; d_gene: TRBD2
CDR3aa: CASSQVSGDSYEQYF; CDR3nt: TGTGCCAGCAGCCAAGTGAGCGGGGACTCCTACGAGCAGTACTTC; abundance: NA; v_gene: TRBV4-2; j_gene: TRBJ2-7; d_gene: TRBD2
CDR3aa: CASSFTGKETQYF; CDR3nt: TGTGCCAGCAGCTTCACAGGCAAAGAGACCCAGTACTTC; abundance: NA; v_gene: TRBV7-6; j_gene: TRBJ2-5; d_gene: NA
CDR3aa: CSVADTEAFF; CDR3nt: TGCAGCGTTGCAGACACTGAAGCTTTCTTT; abundance: NA; v_gene: TRBV29-1; j_gene: TRBJ1-1; d_gene: NA
CDR3aa: CASSKLAGGLIDEQYF; CDR3nt: TGTGCCAGCAGTAAACTAGCGGGAGGGCTAATTGACGAGCAGTACTTC; abundance: NA; v_gene: TRBV27; j_gene: TRBJ2-7; d_gene: TRBD2
CDR3aa: CASSLALTSGVWNEQFF; CDR3nt: TGTGCCAGCAGCTTGGCCCTGACTAGCGGGGTCTGGAATGAGCAGTTCTTC; abundance: NA; v_gene: TRBV5-8; j_gene: TRBJ2-1; d_gene: TRBD2
CDR3aa: CASSQDYRATNEKLFF; CDR3nt: TGTGCCAGCAGCCAAGATTACAGGGCGACTAATGAAAAACTGTTTTTT; abundance: NA; v_gene: TRBV4-2; j_gene: TRBJ1-4; d_gene: NA
CDR3aa: CASSPESVSYNEQFF; CDR3nt: TGTGCCAGCAGCCCGGAGTCCGTGTCCTACAATGAGCAGTTCTTC; abundance: NA; v_gene: TRBV7-9; j_gene: TRBJ2-1; d_gene: NA
CDR3aa: CASSNSGTGGSQFF; CDR3nt: TGTGCCAGCAGCAACTCCGGGACAGGGGGATCGCAGTTCTTC; abundance: few; v_gene: TRBV7-2; j_gene: TRBJ2-1; d_gene: TRBD1
CDR3aa: CASTRDRVHEQYF; CDR3nt: TGTGCCAGCACCCGGGACAGGGTCCACGAGCAGTACTTC; abundance: NA; v_gene: TRBV18; j_gene: TRBJ2-7; d_gene: TRBD1
CDR3aa: CASRPSSGNTIYF; CDR3nt: TGTGCCAGCAGACCGAGCTCTGGAAACACCATATATTTT; abundance: NA; v_gene: TRBV27; j_gene: TRBJ1-3; d_gene: NA
CDR3aa: CASSYGQRNEKLFF; CDR3nt: TGTGCCAGCAGTTACGGTCAGAGGAATGAAAAACTGTTTTTT; abundance: NA; v_gene: TRBV6-5; j_gene: TRBJ1-4; d_gene: NA
CDR3aa: CSVESLFPGGYTF; CDR3nt: TGCAGCGTTGAAAGTCTCTTCCCGGGTGGCTACACCTTC; abundance: NA; v_gene: TRBV29-1; j_gene: TRBJ1-2; d_gene: NA
CDR3aa: CASSVERGGTALNYGYTF; CDR3nt: TGTGCCAGCAGCGTAGAGAGGGGTGGGACAGCGCTGAACTATGGCTACACCTTC; abundance: NA; v_gene: TRBV9; j_gene: TRBJ1-2; d_gene: TRBD1
CDR3aa: CASSTGRGQETQYF; CDR3nt: TGTGCCAGCTCAACCGGCCGGGGACAAGAGACCCAGTACTTC; abundance: NA; v_gene: TRBV18; j_gene: TRBJ2-5; d_gene: NA
CDR3aa: CATSREGGLNQPQHF; CDR3nt: TGTGCCACCAGCAGAGAGGGAGGGCTAAATCAGCCCCAGCATTTT; abundance: few; v_gene: TRBV15; j_gene: TRBJ1-5; d_gene: NA
CDR3aa: CASSDGQGRNYGYTF; CDR3nt: TGTGCCAGCAGTGACGGACAGGGTAGAAACTATGGCTACACCTTC; abundance: NA; v_gene: TRBV6-4; j_gene: TRBJ1-2; d_gene: TRBD1
CDR3aa: CASYSDHIQYF; CDR3nt: TGTGCCAGCTACTCCGATCACATTCAGTACTTC; abundance: NA; v_gene: TRBV6-6; j_gene: TRBJ2-4; d_gene: NA
CDR3aa: CASSFFLAGASGELFF; CDR3nt: TGTGCCAGCAGCTTCTTCCTAGCGGGAGCGTCCGGGGAGCTGTTTTTT; abundance: NA; v_gene: TRBV7-2; j_gene: TRBJ2-2; d_gene: TRBD2
CDR3aa: CASSSRTGSTEAFF; CDR3nt: TGTGCCAGCAGCTCCAGGACAGGGAGCACTGAAGCTTTCTTT; abundance: once; v_gene: TRBV11-2; j_gene: TRBJ1-1; d_gene: TRBD1
CDR3aa: CASSQAPGQANYGYTF; CDR3nt: TGCGCCAGCAGCCAAGCACCGGGACAGGCGAACTATGGCTACACCTTC; abundance: NA; v_gene: TRBV4-1; j_gene: TRBJ1-2; d_gene: TRBD1
CDR3aa: CASSLRPSGGIMREQYF; CDR3nt: TGCGCCAGCAGCTTGCGGCCTAGCGGGGGGATTATGAGGGAGCAGTACTTC; abundance: once; v_gene: TRBV5-1; j_gene: TRBJ2-7; d_gene: TRBD2
CDR3aa: CASSYTILAGQDTQYF; CDR3nt: TGTGCCAGCAGTTACACGATACTAGCGGGACAAGATACGCAGTATTTT; abundance: NA; v_gene: TRBV6-5; j_gene: TRBJ2-3; d_gene: TRBD2
CDR3aa: CASSGQTGTYEQYF; CDR3nt: TGTGCCAGCTCAGGACAGACGGGCACCTACGAGCAGTACTTC; abundance: once; v_gene: TRBV18; j_gene: TRBJ2-7; d_gene: NA
CDR3aa: CASSYLSGSSWELFF; CDR3nt: TGCGCCAGCAGCTATCTCAGCGGGAGCAGTTGGGAGCTGTTTTTT; abundance: NA; v_gene: TRBV5-1; j_gene: TRBJ2-2; d_gene: TRBD2
CDR3aa: CASSLLAGGYNEQFF; CDR3nt: TGCGCCAGCAGCCTACTAGCGGGGGGTTACAATGAGCAGTTCTTC; abundance: NA; v_gene: TRBV4-3; j_gene: TRBJ2-1; d_gene: TRBD2
CDR3aa: CASSPGGGHTGELFF; CDR3nt: TGTGCCAGCAGCCCTGGGGGGGGGCACACCGGGGAGCTGTTTTTT; abundance: NA; v_gene: TRBV9; j_gene: TRBJ2-2; d_gene: NA
CDR3aa: CASSFGSDTQYF; CDR3nt: TGTGCCAGCAGCTTCGGTTCAGATACGCAGTATTTT; abundance: NA; v_gene: TRBV7-3; j_gene: TRBJ2-3; d_gene: NA